This T cell receptor (beta chain) was identified during a study of T cell repertoires in cytomegalovirus infection. Study background: CMV infection plus the matching HLA type was flagged by public TCR beta signatures.

Germline assignment: CDR1 MDHEN and CDR2 SYDVKM. The CDR3 extends over 12 amino acids. V was trimmed by 7 bases and J by 6 bases, leaving 12 bases between them. The table lists this clonotype with many counts. The antigen is undetermined. Study-wide results and limits: CMV-specific HLA-C-restricted TCR beta clonotypes dominated the ex vivo response. Summed frequency of public TCR beta families distinguished CMV carriers with the relevant HLA.

A single record per CDR3 protein comes from TCRdb applying MiXCR to the reads. The sample lists around 900,000 distinct CDR3 sequences, about a third occurring once. This chain uses TRBV28 with TRBJ1-1; D is possibly TRBD1 (5 bases). The sequence was collected from a human donor in good health (CMV status not recorded). Some clones in this sample may be carry-over from other donors' samples. The sequenced sample was cultured CD8+ T cells from PBMCs, obtained from culture after CMV antigen stimulation. This CDR3 is CASTPWGSEAFF. The CDR3 nucleotides read TGTGCCAGCACTCCCTGGGGGTCTGAAGCTTTCTTT.